This TCR beta chain was sequenced in a study of post-analysis software for immune sequencing data. Whole-study findings and limits: Compared with controls, patients had more of roughly five TRBV segments, including TRBV5-6, TRBV5-1 and TRBV20-1.

Notes on this clonotype: No antigen is known for it.

Germline V gene lookup returns CDR1 SGHAT and CDR2 FQNNGV. The CDR3 is 16 residues long. The V and J ends lost 4 bases and 6 bases, in that order; junction bases with no gene match: 11. Sequencing libraries made from TCR beta cDNA carried unique molecular identifiers. Each CDR3 protein gets one entry after TCRdb re-called the PCR reads with MiXCR. Of 430,000 or so distinct CDR3 sequences listed, 39% are singletons. The sample consisted of blood. This clonotype was obtained from a girl aged 2-10 years with multiple sclerosis. The V and J genes are TRBV11-2 and TRBJ2-3, with 9 bases aligning to TRBD2. CDR3 amino acids: CASSYLAGLHLDTQYF. CDR3 coding DNA: TGTGCCAGCAGCTACCTAGCGGGGCTCCACCTGGATACGCAGTATTTT.